One and the same sample provided the 10 T cell receptor beta chains below, sequenced in a study of OX40 agonist ivuxolimab in advanced cancers. Measured with immunoSEQ multiplex PCR; TCRdb has only the in-frame clones, and not every one. This sample has 95,000 or so clones, with 92% found just once. The sample here was CD4+ or CD8+ T cells sorted from blood, taken in a trial of the OX40 agonist ivuxolimab. These receptors came from an adult with an advanced solid tumor such as melanoma, head and neck, liver or kidney cancer.

The V and J genes are TRBV4-2 and TRBJ1-2, with D maybe TRBD1 (6 bases). Germline V gives CDR1 LGHNA, CDR2 YNFKEQ. The V and J ends lost 4 bases and 3 bases respectively, with 18 bases between them. This CDR3 has 16 residues. CDR3 protein: CASSRSNQGIDYGYTF. Here the CDR3 DNA reads TGTGCCAGCAGCCGCTCGAATCAGGGGATCGACTATGGCTACACCTTC.

This rearrangement joins TRBV5-4 to TRBJ2-5, with D perhaps TRBD2 (6 bases). V was cut by 1 base and J by 4 bases, with 8 bases left in between. This CDR3 contains 13 residues. CDR1 is SGHNT and CDR2 is YYREEE in the germline V gene (reference sequence). CDR3 loop: CASSLIGGETQYF. As DNA, the CDR3 is TGTGCCAGCAGCTTGATCGGGGGAGAGACCCAGTACTTC.

V and J are TRBV5-8 and TRBJ1-6; D possibly corresponds to TRBD1 (6 bases). V gave up 1 base and J gave up 7 bases, with 6 bases separating them. The CDR3 has 13 residues. Germline V gene sequence: CDR1 SGHTS, CDR2 YDEGEE. DNA for the CDR3: TGTGCCAGCAGCTTGCAGGGGAATTCACCCCTCCACTTT. Translating gives CASSLQGNSPLHF.

The chain is built from TRBV7-3 and TRBJ2-3, with 13 nucleotides matching TRBD2. The CDR3 sequence is 16 residues long. Germline assignment: CDR1 SGHTA and CDR2 FQGTGA. V shed 6 bases and J 4 bases; nucleotides not matched to a gene: 7. The chain's CDR3 is CASSWTSGSGADTQYF. CDR3 bases: TGTGCCAGCAGTTGGACTAGCGGGAGTGGGGCAGATACGCAGTATTTT. The full variable domain, its missing parts supplied by reference TRBV7-3 and TRBJ2-3, is GAGVSQTPSNKVTEKGKYVELRCDPISGHTALYWYRQSLGQGPEFLIYFQGTGAADDSGLPNDRFFAVRPEGSVSTLKIQRTERGDSAVYLCASSWTSGSGADTQYFGPGTRLTVL.

The gene calls are TRBV29-1 and TRBJ2-1, with D perhaps matching TRBD2 (5 bases). V was clipped by 6 bases and J by 3 bases, with 12 bases between them. CDR3 length: 13 residues. Looked up from germline, CDR1 is SQVTM and CDR2 is ANQGSEA. CDR3 region: CSVTGGGYNEQFF. The CDR3 DNA reads TGCAGCGTAACCGGTGGAGGCTACAATGAGCAGTTCTTC.

The rearrangement joins TRBV6-5 to TRBJ1-1, with D possibly matching TRBD1 (5 bases). Looked up from germline, CDR1 is MNHEY and CDR2 is SVGAGI. V lost 6 bases and J 3 bases, leaving 11 bases between the germline ends. The CDR3 runs 13 residues. In nucleotides, the CDR3 is TGTGCCAGCAGCCGAGGGACCTACACTGAAGCTTTCTTT. Its protein product is CASSRGTYTEAFF.

The V gene is TRBV7-8, the J gene TRBJ2-3; TRBD2 aligns across 11 bases. The junction had 12 bases not matched to a gene; V was cut back by 5 bases and J by 2 bases. Germline CDR1 and CDR2: SGHVS and FQNEAQ. This CDR3 is built from 18 residues. The CDR3: CASSRLAGRAIDTDTQYF. The CDR3 nucleotides read TGTGCCAGCAGCAGACTAGCGGGGCGAGCAATAGACACAGATACGCAGTATTTT. The variable domain in full, completed from reference TRBV7-8 and TRBJ2-3, reads GAGVSQSPRYKVAKRGQDVALRCDPISGHVSLFWYQQALGQGPEFLTYFQNEAQLDKSGLPSDRFFAERPEGSVSTLKIQRTQQEDSAVYLCASSRLAGRAIDTDTQYFGPGTRLTVL.

The chain has TRBV14 and TRBJ1-4; no clear D gene. V was cut by 4 bases and J by 7 bases, with 10 bases left in between. The germline V gene has CDR1 SGHDN and CDR2 FVKESK. The CDR3 runs 13 residues. In nucleotides, the CDR3 is TGTGCCAGCAGCCTTCGGGATGGTGAAAAACTGTTTTTT. Translation: CASSLRDGEKLFF.

This clone was detected only a few times. V usage is TRBV28 and J usage is TRBJ1-1; the D gene is possibly TRBD1 (6 bases). Germline assignment: CDR1 MDHEN and CDR2 SYDVKM. There are 15 residues in the CDR3. Trimming pared 7 bases from V and 1 base from J, leaving 16 bases between. The CDR3 sequence is CASTPRTARNTEAFF. The CDR3 nucleotides read TGTGCCAGCACCCCCCGGACAGCTAGGAACACTGAAGCTTTCTTT. Based on the CDR3 plus reference TRBV28 and TRBJ1-1, the full variable domain is DVKVTQSSRYLVKRTGEKVFLECVQDMDHENMFWYRQDPGLGLRLIYFSYDVKMKEKGDIPEGYSVSREKKERFSLILESASTNQTSMYLCASTPRTARNTEAFFGQGTRLTVV.

The J gene is TRBJ2-7, the V gene TRBV6-5; 7 bases map to TRBD2. This CDR3 is built from 12 residues. Germline loops: CDR1 MNHEY, CDR2 SVGAGI. V was pared by 6 bases and J by 7 bases, with 6 bases of the junction left unmatched. DNA of the CDR3: TGTGCCAGCAGACACGGGGAGGGGGAGCAGTACTTC. Translated: CASRHGEGEQYF.